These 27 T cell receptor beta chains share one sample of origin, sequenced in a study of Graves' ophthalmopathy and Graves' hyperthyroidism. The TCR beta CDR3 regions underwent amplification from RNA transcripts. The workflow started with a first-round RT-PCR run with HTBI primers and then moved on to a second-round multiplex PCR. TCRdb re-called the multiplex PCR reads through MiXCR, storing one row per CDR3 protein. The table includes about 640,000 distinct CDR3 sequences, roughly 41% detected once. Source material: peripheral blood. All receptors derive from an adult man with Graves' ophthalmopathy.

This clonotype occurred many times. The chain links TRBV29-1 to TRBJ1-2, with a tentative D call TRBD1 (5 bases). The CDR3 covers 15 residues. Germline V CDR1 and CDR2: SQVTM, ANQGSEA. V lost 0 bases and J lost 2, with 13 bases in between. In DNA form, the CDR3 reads TGCAGCGTTGAAGATCAGGAACAGGTGAACTATGGCTACACCTTC. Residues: CSVEDQEQVNYGYTF.

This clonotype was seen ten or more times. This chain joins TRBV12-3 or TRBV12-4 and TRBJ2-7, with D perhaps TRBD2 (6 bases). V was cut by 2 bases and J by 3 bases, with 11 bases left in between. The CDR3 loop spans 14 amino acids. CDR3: CASSLSAGGYEQYF. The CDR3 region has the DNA TGTGCCAGCAGTTTAAGTGCCGGGGGCTACGAGCAGTACTTC.

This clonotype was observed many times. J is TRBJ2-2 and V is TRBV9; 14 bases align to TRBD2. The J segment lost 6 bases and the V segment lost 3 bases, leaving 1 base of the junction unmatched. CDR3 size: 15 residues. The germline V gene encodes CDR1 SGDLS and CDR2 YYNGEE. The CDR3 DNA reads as TGTGCCAGCAGCGCGGGACTAGCGGGGGCCGGGGAGCTGTTTTTT. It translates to CASSAGLAGAGELFF.

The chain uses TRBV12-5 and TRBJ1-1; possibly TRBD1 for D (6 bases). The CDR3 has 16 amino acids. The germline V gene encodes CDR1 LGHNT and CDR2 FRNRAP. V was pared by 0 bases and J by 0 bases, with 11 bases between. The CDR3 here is CASGLVLGGMNTEAFF. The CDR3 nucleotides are TGTGCTAGTGGTTTGGTCCTAGGGGGGATGAACACTGAAGCTTTCTTT.

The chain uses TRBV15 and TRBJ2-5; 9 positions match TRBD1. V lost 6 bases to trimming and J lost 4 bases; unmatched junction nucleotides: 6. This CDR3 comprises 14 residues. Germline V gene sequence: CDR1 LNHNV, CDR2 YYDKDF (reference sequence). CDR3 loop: CATRTGGSVETQYF. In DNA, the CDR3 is TGTGCCACCAGGACAGGGGGATCGGTAGAGACCCAGTACTTC. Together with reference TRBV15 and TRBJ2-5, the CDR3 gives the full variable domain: DAMVIQNPRYQVTQFGKPVTLSCSQTLNHNVMYWYQQKSSQAPKLLFHYYDKDFNNEADTPDNFQSRRPNTSFCFLDIRSPGLGDTAMYLCATRTGGSVETQYFGPGTRLLVL.

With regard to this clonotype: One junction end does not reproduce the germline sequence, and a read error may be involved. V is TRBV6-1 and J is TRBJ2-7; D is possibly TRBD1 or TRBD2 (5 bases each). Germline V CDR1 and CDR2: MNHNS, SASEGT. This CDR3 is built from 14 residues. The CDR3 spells CAISRTGTLSEQYF. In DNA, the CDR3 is TGTGCCATCAGTCGGACCGGGACCCTCAGCGAGCAGTACTTC.

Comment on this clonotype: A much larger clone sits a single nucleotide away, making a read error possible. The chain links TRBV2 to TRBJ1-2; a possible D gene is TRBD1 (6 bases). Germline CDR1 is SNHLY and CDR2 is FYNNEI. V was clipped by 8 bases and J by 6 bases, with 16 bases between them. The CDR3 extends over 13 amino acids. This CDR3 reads CASGSVGGHGYTF. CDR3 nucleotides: TGTGCCAGCGGGTCGGTTGGGGGGCATGGCTACACCTTC.

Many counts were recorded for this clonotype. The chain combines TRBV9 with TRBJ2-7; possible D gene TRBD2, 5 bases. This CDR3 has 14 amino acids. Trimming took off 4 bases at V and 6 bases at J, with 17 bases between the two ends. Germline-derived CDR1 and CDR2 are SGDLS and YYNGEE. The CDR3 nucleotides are TGTGCCAGCAGCCGGGGTACCCCCCCGGGCGAGCAGTACTTC. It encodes CASSRGTPPGEQYF.

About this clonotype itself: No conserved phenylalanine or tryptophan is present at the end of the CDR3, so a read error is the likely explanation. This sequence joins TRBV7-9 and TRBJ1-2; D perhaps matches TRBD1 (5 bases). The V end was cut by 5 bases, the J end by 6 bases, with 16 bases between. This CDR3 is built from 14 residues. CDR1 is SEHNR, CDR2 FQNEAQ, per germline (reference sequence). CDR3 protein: CASSPSGGIDGYTL. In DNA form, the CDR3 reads TGTGCCAGCAGCCCCTCTGGGGGGATCGATGGCTACACCCTC.

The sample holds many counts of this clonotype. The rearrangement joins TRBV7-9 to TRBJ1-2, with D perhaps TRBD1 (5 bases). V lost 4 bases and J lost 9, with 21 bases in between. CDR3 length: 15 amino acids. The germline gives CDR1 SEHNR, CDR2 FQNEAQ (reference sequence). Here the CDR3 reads CASSYHGGPILRYTF. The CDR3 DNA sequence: TGTGCCAGCAGCTACCACGGGGGACCGATACTCCGCTACACCTTC.

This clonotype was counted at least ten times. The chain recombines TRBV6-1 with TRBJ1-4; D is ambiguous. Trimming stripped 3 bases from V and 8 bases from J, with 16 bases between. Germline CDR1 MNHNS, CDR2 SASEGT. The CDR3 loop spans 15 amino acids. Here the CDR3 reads CASSDYLGVGEKLFF. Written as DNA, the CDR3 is TGTGCCAGCAGTGACTACTTGGGAGTTGGGGAAAAACTGTTTTTT.

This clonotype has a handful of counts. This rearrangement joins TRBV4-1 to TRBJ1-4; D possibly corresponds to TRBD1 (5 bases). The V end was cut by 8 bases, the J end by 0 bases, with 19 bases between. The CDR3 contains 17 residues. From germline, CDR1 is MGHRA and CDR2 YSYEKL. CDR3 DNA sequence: TGCGCCAGCCACGAACCTCGACAGCCCGCAACTAATGAAAAACTGTTTTTT. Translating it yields CASHEPRQPATNEKLFF.

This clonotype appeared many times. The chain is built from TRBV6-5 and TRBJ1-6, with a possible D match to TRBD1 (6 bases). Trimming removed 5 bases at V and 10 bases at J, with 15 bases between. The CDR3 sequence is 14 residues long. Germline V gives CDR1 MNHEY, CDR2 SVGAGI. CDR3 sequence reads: CASSRTGAPSPLHF. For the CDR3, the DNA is TGTGCCAGCAGTCGCACGGGGGCACCGTCACCCCTCCACTTT.

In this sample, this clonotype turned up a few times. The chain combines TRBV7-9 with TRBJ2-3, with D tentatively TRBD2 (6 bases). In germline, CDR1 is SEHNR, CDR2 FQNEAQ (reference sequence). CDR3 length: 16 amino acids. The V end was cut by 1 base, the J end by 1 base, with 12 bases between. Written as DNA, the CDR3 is TGTGCCAGCAGCTTAGTTGTAGGGAGGCGCACAGATACGCAGTATTTT. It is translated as CASSLVVGRRTDTQYF.

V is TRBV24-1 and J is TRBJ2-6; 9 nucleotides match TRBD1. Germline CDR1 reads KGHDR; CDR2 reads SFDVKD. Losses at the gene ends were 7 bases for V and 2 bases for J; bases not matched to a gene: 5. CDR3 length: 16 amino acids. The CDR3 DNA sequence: TGTGCCACCAGACCCGGGACAGGGACTGGGGCCAACGTCCTGACTTTC. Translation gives CATRPGTGTGANVLTF.

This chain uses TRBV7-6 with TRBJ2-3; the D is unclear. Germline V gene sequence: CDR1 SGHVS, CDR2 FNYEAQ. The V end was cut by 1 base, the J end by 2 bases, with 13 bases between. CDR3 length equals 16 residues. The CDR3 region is CASSLGGGQSTDTQYF. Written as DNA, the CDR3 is TGTGCCAGCAGCTTAGGTGGCGGTCAGTCCACAGATACGCAGTATTTT.

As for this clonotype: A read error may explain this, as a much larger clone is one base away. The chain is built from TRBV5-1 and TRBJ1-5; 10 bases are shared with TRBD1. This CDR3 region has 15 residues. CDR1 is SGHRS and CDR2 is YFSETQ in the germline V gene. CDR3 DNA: TGTGCCAGCGGCTTAAGGGACAGGGGAGATCAGCCCCAGCATTTT. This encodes CASGLRDRGDQPQHF.

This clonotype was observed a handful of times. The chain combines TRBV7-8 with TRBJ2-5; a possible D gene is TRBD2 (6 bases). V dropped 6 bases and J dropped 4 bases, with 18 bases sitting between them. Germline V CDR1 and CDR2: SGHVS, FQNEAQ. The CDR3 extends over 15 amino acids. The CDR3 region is CASSPGKGAGETQYF. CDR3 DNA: TGTGCCAGCAGTCCCGGGAAGGGAGCGGGAGAGACCCAGTACTTC.

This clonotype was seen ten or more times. Here the CDR3 DNA reads TGTGCCAGCAGGGTCGATATAGAAGAGACCCAGTACTTC. Encoded protein: CASRVDIEETQYF. V gene TRBV12-3 or TRBV12-4 combines with J gene TRBJ2-5; no clear D. The CDR3 is 13 amino acids. Trimming cost V 6 bases and J 3 bases, with 11 bases left between them.

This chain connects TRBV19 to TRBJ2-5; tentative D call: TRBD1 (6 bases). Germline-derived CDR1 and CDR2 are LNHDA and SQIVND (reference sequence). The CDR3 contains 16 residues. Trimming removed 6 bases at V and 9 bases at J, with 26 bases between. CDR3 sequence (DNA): TGTGCCAGTAGCCCGGACAGACTGGGACAAAGTCGACCCCAGTACTTC. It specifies CASSPDRLGQSRPQYF.

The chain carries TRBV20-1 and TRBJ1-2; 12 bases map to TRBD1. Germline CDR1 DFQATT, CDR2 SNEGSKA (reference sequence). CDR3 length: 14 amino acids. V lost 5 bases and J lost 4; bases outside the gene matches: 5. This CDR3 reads CSAGTGGPTYGYTF. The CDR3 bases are TGCAGTGCTGGGACAGGGGGCCCGACCTATGGCTACACCTTC.

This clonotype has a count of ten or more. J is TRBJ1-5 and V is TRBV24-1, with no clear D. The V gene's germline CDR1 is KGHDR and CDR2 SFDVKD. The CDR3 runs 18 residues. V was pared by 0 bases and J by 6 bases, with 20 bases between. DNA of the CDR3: TGTGCCACCAGTGATTTGGTAGTTGGGCTGGTGAGGTGTCAGCCCCAGCATTTT. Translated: CATSDLVVGLVRCQPQHF.

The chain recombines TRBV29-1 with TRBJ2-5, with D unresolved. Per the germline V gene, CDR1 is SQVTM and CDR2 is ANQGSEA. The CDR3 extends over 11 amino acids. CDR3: CSEVQKKTQYF. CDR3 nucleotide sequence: TGCAGTGAAGTGCAGAAGAAGACCCAGTACTTC. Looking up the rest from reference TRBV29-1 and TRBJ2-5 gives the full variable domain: SAVISQKPSRDICQRGTSLTIQCQVDSQVTMMFWYRQQPGQSLTLIATANQGSEATYESGFVIDKFPISRPNLTFSTLTVSNMSPEDSSIYLCSEVQKKTQYFGPGTRLLVL.

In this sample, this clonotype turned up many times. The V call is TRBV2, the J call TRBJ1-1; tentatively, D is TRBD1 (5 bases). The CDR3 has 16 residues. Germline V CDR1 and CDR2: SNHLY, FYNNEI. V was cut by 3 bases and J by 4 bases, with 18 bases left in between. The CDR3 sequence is CASSDYTGPGGTEAFF. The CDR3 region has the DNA TGTGCCAGCAGTGACTACACGGGCCCGGGGGGCACTGAAGCTTTCTTT.

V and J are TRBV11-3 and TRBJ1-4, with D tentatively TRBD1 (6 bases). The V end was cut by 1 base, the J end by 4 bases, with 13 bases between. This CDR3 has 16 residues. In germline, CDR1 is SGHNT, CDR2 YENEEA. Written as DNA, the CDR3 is TGTGCCAGCAGCTTAGTGGCGGGGACAATTAATGAAAAACTGTTTTTT. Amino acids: CASSLVAGTINEKLFF.

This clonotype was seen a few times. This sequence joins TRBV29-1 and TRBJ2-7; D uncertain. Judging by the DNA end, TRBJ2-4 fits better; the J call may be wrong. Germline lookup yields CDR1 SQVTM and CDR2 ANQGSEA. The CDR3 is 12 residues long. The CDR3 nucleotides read TGCAGCGTACTTCCAGAGCAAAACATTCAGTACTTC. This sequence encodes CSVLPEQNIQYF.

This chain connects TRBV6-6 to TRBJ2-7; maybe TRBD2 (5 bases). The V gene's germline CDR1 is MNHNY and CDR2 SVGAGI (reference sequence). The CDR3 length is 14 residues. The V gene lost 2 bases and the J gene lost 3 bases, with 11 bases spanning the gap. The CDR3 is CASSYGGSDYEQYF. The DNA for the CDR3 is TGTGCCAGCAGTTACGGCGGGTCAGACTACGAGCAGTACTTC.